These 19 T cell receptor beta chains share one sample of origin, sequenced in a study of identical twins. TCRdb recomputed calls from the 5' RACE reads with MiXCR, one row per CDR3 protein. Here the sample spans 200,000 to 250,000 distinct CDR3 sequences, around 8% being singletons. The data were also submitted as part of a second study, on yellow fever vaccine responses in identical twins.

The sample consisted of memory (CD45RO+) T cells sorted from blood. Receptors originate from a woman under 30 in good health.

This clonotype was picked up a small number of times. V gene TRBV5-1 combines with J gene TRBJ2-1; 7 positions agree with TRBD1. The CDR3 loop spans 12 amino acids. Germline trimming cut 4 bases from V and 8 bases from J; bases unmatched to any gene: 3. Looked up from germline, CDR1 is SGHRS and CDR2 is YFSETQ. The CDR3 DNA reads TGCGCCAGCAGCGCAGGGGGAGATGAGCAGTTCTTC. Translation gives CASSAGGDEQFF.

This clonotype was detected a few times. A read error may explain this, as a much larger clone is one base away. The chain's CDR3 is CACSELGRSVAGANVLTF. In nucleotides, the CDR3 is TGTGCCTGCAGTGAACTCGGACGGTCGGTAGCTGGGGCCAACGTCCTGACTTTC. This chain connects TRBV2 to TRBJ2-6; D not certain. The CDR3 spans 18 residues. Germline CDR1 and CDR2: SNHLY and FYNNEI.

In the case of this clonotype: Possible read error: a much larger clone is one base away. The chain carries TRBV5-1 and TRBJ1-2, with TRBD1 matching 8 bases. The CDR3 has 13 amino acids. The germline CDR1 and CDR2 sequences are SGHRS and YFSETQ. Germline trimming cut 3 bases from V and 10 bases from J; bases unmatched to any gene: 8. CDR3 DNA: TGCGCCAGCAGCTCACAGGGGGGTGTTGTCTACACCTTC. Protein: CASSSQGGVVYTF.

In this sample, this clonotype turned up a few times. The J gene is TRBJ2-5, the V gene TRBV20-1, with TRBD2 matching 8 bases. The length of the CDR3 is 15 residues. CDR1 DFQATT and CDR2 SNEGSKA come from the germline V gene (reference sequence). V lost 4 bases to trimming and J lost 5 bases; unmatched junction nucleotides: 12. The CDR3 bases are TGCAGTGCTACGACCACCTCGGGACTAGGGGAGACCCAGTACTTC. Its protein is CSATTTSGLGETQYF.

This clonotype was seen a handful of times. The gene calls are TRBV6-1 and TRBJ1-5, with D possibly TRBD1 on 6 matching bases. Trimming cost V 7 bases and J 0 bases, with 10 bases left between them. The CDR3 runs to 14 residues. The germline V gene encodes CDR1 MNHNS and CDR2 SASEGT. CDR3 DNA: TGTGCCAGCACCAACAGGGATAGCAATCAGCCCCAGCATTTT. It specifies CASTNRDSNQPQHF.

This clonotype was observed at least ten times. The V and J genes are TRBV19 and TRBJ1-6, with D perhaps TRBD1 (6 bases). V was shortened by 6 bases and J by 9 bases, with 15 bases between the two germline ends. The V gene's germline CDR1 is LNHDA and CDR2 SQIVND (reference sequence). The CDR3 is 14 residues long. CDR3 region: CASSRDNEVSPLHF. CDR3 sequence (DNA): TGTGCCAGTAGCAGGGACAATGAGGTTTCACCCCTCCACTTT.

As to this clonotype: One end of the junction is discordant with germline, which a read error may explain. This sequence joins TRBV7-2 and TRBJ2-1, with 10 bases fitting TRBD2. The length of the CDR3 is 12 residues. Germline V lookup: CDR1 SGHTA, CDR2 FQGNSA. CDR3 nucleotides: TGTGCCAGCAGCTTAGATAGCGGGGGGAATTACTTC. It yields the protein CASSLDSGGNYF.

The J gene is TRBJ2-2, the V gene TRBV2; tentative D call: TRBD1 (5 bases). CDR1 is SNHLY and CDR2 is FYNNEI in the germline V gene. Trimming removed 6 bases at V and 1 base at J, with 9 bases between. The CDR3 is 14 amino acids. The CDR3 protein is CASSIGQNTGELFF. CDR3 coding DNA: TGTGCCAGCAGCATTGGACAGAACACCGGGGAGCTGTTTTTT.

This clonotype has at least ten counts. The chain couples TRBV3-1 to TRBJ1-4; D perhaps matches TRBD1 (5 bases). Per the germline V gene, CDR1 is LGHDT and CDR2 is YNNKEL (reference sequence). CDR3 length: 15 residues. Trimming took off 6 bases at V and 5 bases at J, with 16 bases between the two ends. CDR3 bases: TGTGCCAGCAGTCCAATGGGACGGATGAATGAAAAACTGTTTTTT. Encoded protein: CASSPMGRMNEKLFF.

This clonotype turned up a few times. The genes are TRBV20-1 and TRBJ1-1; TRBD1 matches 9 bases. The V gene end was trimmed by 4 bases and the J gene end by 3 bases; junction bases not matched to a gene: 9. The CDR3 is made up of 15 amino acids. CDR1 and CDR2 from the germline V gene are DFQATT and SNEGSKA (reference sequence). The DNA for the CDR3 is TGCAGTGCTAACGGGGGTGGGGACAGGGACACTGAAGCTTTCTTT. Its protein is CSANGGGDRDTEAFF.

This clonotype was detected ten times or more. The gene calls are TRBV5-6 and TRBJ1-2; D may be TRBD1 (5 bases). Between the trimmed V and J ends, which lost 4 bases and 4 bases, there was a span of 14 bases. CDR1 and CDR2 from the germline V gene are SGHDT and YYEEEE. CDR3 length equals 14 residues. CDR3 protein: CASSVVTATYGYTF. In DNA form, the CDR3 reads TGTGCCAGCAGCGTGGTGACAGCTACCTATGGCTACACCTTC. Supplemented by reference TRBV5-6 and TRBJ1-2, the full variable domain reads DAGVTQSPTHLIKTRGQQVTLRCSPKSGHDTVSWYQQALGQGPQFIFQYYEEEERQRGNFPDRFSGHQFPNYSSELNVNALLLGDSALYLCASSVVTATYGYTFGSGTRLTVV.

This clonotype was recorded at least ten times. The rearrangement uses TRBV12-3 or TRBV12-4 and TRBJ1-5; D remains ambiguous. V lost 4 bases to trimming and J lost 2 bases, with 9 bases between them. The CDR3 is 14 residues long. The CDR3 DNA follows: TGTGCCAGCAGTTGGACGGTGGGCAATCAGCCCCAGCATTTT. It is translated as CASSWTVGNQPQHF.

V is TRBV30 and J is TRBJ2-2; 9 nucleotides match TRBD1. This CDR3 spans 16 amino acids. Germline lookup yields CDR1 GTSNPN and CDR2 SVGIG (reference sequence). J was trimmed by 7 bases and V by 4 bases; bases with no gene match: 13. The CDR3 coding sequence is TGTGCCTGGACAAAAATCGGGACAGGGAAAGGCGGGGAGCTGTTTTTT. Translating it yields CAWTKIGTGKGGELFF.

In its sample, this clonotype was seen many times. The germline gene is not matched at one end of the junction; a read error may be the cause. The chain is built from TRBV7-7 and TRBJ2-7; D is ambiguous. CDR1 and CDR2 (germline): SSHAT, FNYEAQ (reference sequence). The CDR3 contains 15 residues. CDR3 region: CASSQDDGLLYEQYF. The CDR3 DNA reads as TGTGCTAGCAGCCAAGATGACGGATTACTCTACGAGCAGTACTTC.

This clonotype was observed at least ten times. The rearrangement links TRBV20-1 to TRBJ1-2, with D possibly matching TRBD1 (6 bases). V was clipped by 0 bases and J by 0 bases, with 14 bases between them. Germline V CDR1 and CDR2: DFQATT, SNEGSKA (reference sequence). The CDR3 covers 16 residues. CDR3: CSARERGGISNYGYTF. DNA of the CDR3: TGCAGTGCTAGAGAAAGGGGGGGCATTTCTAACTATGGCTACACCTTC.

This clonotype occurred many times. A junction boundary mismatches the germline segment, possibly from a read error. The chain joins TRBV12-3 or TRBV12-4 to TRBJ2-1; 12 nucleotides line up with TRBD2. The CDR3 runs to 17 residues. The DNA for the CDR3 is TGTGCCACCCACTTTCTAGCGGGGGGGCGTTCCTCCAATGAGCAGTTCTTC. It codes for CATHFLAGGRSSNEQFF.

This clonotype was seen a few times. V gene TRBV4-3 combines with J gene TRBJ2-1; 7 bases agree with TRBD2. Germline trimming cut 0 bases from V and 4 bases from J; bases unmatched to any gene: 6. The CDR3 has 16 residues. The germline V gene has CDR1 LGHNA and CDR2 YSLEER. The CDR3: CASSQDPLAAYNEQFF. The CDR3 DNA reads as TGCGCCAGCAGCCAAGATCCGCTAGCGGCTTACAATGAGCAGTTCTTC.

This clonotype was counted ten times or more. The chain has TRBV6-1 and TRBJ2-5, with TRBD1 identical over 9 bases. The germline V gene has CDR1 MNHNS and CDR2 SASEGT. V shed 5 bases and J 0 bases; nucleotides not matched to a gene: 4. This CDR3 is 15 amino acids long. CDR3 coding DNA: TGTGCCAGCAGTACCGGACAGGGGTACCAAGAGACCCAGTACTTC. Amino acids: CASSTGQGYQETQYF.

This clonotype has more than one count but fewer than ten. The genes are TRBV21-1 and TRBJ2-7; the table assigns TRBD1, which was not confirmed against the DNA. TRBV21-1 corresponds to a pseudogene. The CDR3 contains 16 residues. The CDR3 region has the DNA TGTGCCAGCAGCAACAGGGGGTGGAGGATCTCCTACGAGCAGTACTTC. As protein: CASSNRGWRISYEQYF.